The 31 T cell receptor beta chains below were found in one sample sequenced in a study of T cell repertoires in cytomegalovirus infection. These TCRs are of unknown antigen specificity. TCRdb used MiXCR to reprocess the reads, holding one entry per CDR3 protein. The sample consists of roughly 500,000 distinct CDR3 sequences, about 33% of them appearing once. Sequences were derived from cultured PBMCs, sampled from culture after CMV antigen stimulation. The receptors were sampled from a human donor in good health (CMV status not recorded). Some clones in this sample may be carry-over from other donors' samples.

The J gene is TRBJ1-6, the V gene TRBV30, with 7 bases aligning to TRBD1. Germline-derived CDR1 and CDR2 are GTSNPN and SVGIG (reference sequence). Trimming took 2 bases from V and 0 from J; bases not matched to a gene: 10. The CDR3 is made up of 18 amino acids. This CDR3 reads CAWSPIYGDSSYNSPLHF. CDR3 nucleotide sequence: TGTGCCTGGAGTCCGATATACGGGGACAGCTCCTATAATTCACCCCTCCACTTT.

Many counts were recorded for this clonotype. The chain's CDR3 is CASSQTRDSYYEQYF. The CDR3, as DNA: TGTGCCAGCAGCCAGACAAGGGACAGTTACTACGAGCAGTACTTC. This chain uses TRBV7-9 with TRBJ2-7, with 7 bases fitting TRBD1. This CDR3 region has 15 residues. V dropped 5 bases and J dropped 3; count of bases not matched to a gene: 10. Germline V lookup: CDR1 SEHNR, CDR2 FQNEAQ (reference sequence).

This clonotype came up a few times. The rearrangement links TRBV11-2 to TRBJ2-5; 10 bases are shared with TRBD2. The germline V gene has CDR1 SGHAT and CDR2 FQNNGV. The V segment lost 2 bases and the J segment 1 base; nucleotides outside the gene matches: 10. The CDR3 runs to 18 residues. The CDR3 DNA reads as TGTGCCAGCAGCTTAAAAGGGGTCGAGCGGGAGGGCCAAGAGACCCAGTACTTC. Translated: CASSLKGVEREGQETQYF. Drawing the rest from reference TRBV11-2 and TRBJ2-5, the complete variable domain is EAGVAQSPRYKIIEKRQSVAFWCNPISGHATLYWYQQILGQGPKLLIQFQNNGVVDDSQLPKDRFSAERLKGVDSTLKIQPAKLEDSAVYLCASSLKGVEREGQETQYFGPGTRLLVL.

This clonotype was seen repeatedly, ten times or more. The V and J genes are TRBV7-8 and TRBJ2-1; TRBD2 matches 11 bases. Germline trimming cut 0 bases from V and 8 bases from J; bases unmatched to any gene: 6. Germline values: CDR1 SGHVS, CDR2 FQNEAQ. The CDR3 loop spans 16 amino acids. The CDR3 is CASSLALAGGNDEQFF. As DNA, the CDR3 is TGTGCCAGCAGCTTAGCCCTAGCGGGAGGTAATGATGAGCAGTTCTTC. The variable domain in full, completed from reference TRBV7-8 and TRBJ2-1, reads GAGVSQSPRYKVAKRGQDVALRCDPISGHVSLFWYQQALGQGPEFLTYFQNEAQLDKSGLPSDRFFAERPEGSVSTLKIQRTQQEDSAVYLCASSLALAGGNDEQFFGPGTRLTVL.

Sample share makes this clonotype medium-sized. The rearrangement links TRBV7-8 to TRBJ1-5, with TRBD1 matching 7 bases. Germline CDR1 reads SGHVS; CDR2 reads FQNEAQ. The CDR3 loop spans 15 amino acids. V lost 5 bases and J lost 6; bases outside the gene matches: 10. The CDR3 nucleotides read TGTGCCAGCAGCGCCTTACAGGGGCCGAGTCAGCCCCAGCATTTT. Protein product: CASSALQGPSQPQHF.

The chain couples TRBV11-2 to TRBJ1-1; no firm D call. The CDR3 is made up of 15 amino acids. V shed 3 bases and J shed 1 base, with 12 bases lying between them. CDR1 is SGHAT, CDR2 FQNNGV, per germline. CDR3: CASSFSGLGNTEAFF. The CDR3 DNA reads as TGTGCCAGCAGCTTTTCTGGCCTCGGGAACACTGAAGCTTTCTTT.

This clonotype appeared a few times. V usage is TRBV11-3 and J usage is TRBJ2-1; tentatively, D is TRBD2 (6 bases). The CDR3 sequence is 17 residues long. Germline assignment: CDR1 SGHNT and CDR2 YENEEA. Trimming removed 5 bases from V and 0 bases from J, with 17 bases in between. The CDR3 protein is CASSPGTRGSSYNEQFF. For the CDR3, the DNA is TGTGCCAGCAGCCCCGGGACCCGGGGGAGCTCCTACAATGAGCAGTTCTTC.

This clonotype was picked up many times. The genes are TRBV12-3 or TRBV12-4 and TRBJ2-3; 8 bases fit TRBD2. The trim removed 6 bases at V and 1 base at J, leaving 3 bases unmatched. The CDR3 runs to 14 residues. The CDR3 loop reads CASSPGGGTDTQYF. In nucleotides, the CDR3 is TGTGCCAGCAGCCCGGGAGGGGGCACAGATACGCAGTATTTT.

J is TRBJ2-7 and V is TRBV25-1; a weak D match, TRBD2 (6 bases). In germline, CDR1 is MGHDK, CDR2 SYGVNS. The germline V and J ends were trimmed by 6 bases and 3 bases, with 18 bases remaining between them. The CDR3 consists of 15 residues. CDR3 coding DNA: TGTGCCAGCAGCGACCCTAACCGGGGGTTCTACGAGCAGTACTTC. Its translation: CASSDPNRGFYEQYF.

This clonotype has ten or more counts. The rearrangement uses TRBV9 and TRBJ2-3, with TRBD2 matching 10 bases. CDR3 length: 15 residues. J lost 3 bases, V lost 4 bases, and 5 bases had no gene match. Germline CDR1 is SGDLS and CDR2 is YYNGEE. CDR3 sequence reads: CASSPTSGVTDTQYF. The CDR3 nucleotides read TGTGCCAGCAGCCCAACTAGCGGGGTTACAGATACGCAGTATTTT.

This chain connects TRBV3-1 to TRBJ2-7, with D possibly being TRBD2 (6 bases). Germline CDR1 is LGHDT and CDR2 is YNNKEL (reference sequence). There are 12 residues in the CDR3. V gave up 4 bases and J gave up 7 bases, with 11 bases separating them. The DNA for the CDR3 is TGTGCCAGCAGCCCGGGAGCGTTGGAGCAGTACTTC. Its protein product is CASSPGALEQYF.

This clonotype was seen more than once but under ten times. V gene TRBV12-3 or TRBV12-4 combines with J gene TRBJ1-4; TRBD1 matches 7 bases. V gave up 6 bases and J gave up 0 bases; unmatched junction bases: 4. The CDR3 totals 15 residues. CDR3 in DNA: TGTGCCAGCAGGGAGGACAGGACAACTAATGAAAAACTGTTTTTT. Its protein product is CASREDRTTNEKLFF.

This clonotype was seen just once. This chain connects TRBV27 to TRBJ2-7, with TRBD1 as a possible D gene (6 bases). Germline values: CDR1 MNHEY, CDR2 SMNVEV (reference sequence). V lost 4 bases and J 0 bases, leaving 10 bases between the germline ends. CDR3 length: 14 residues. In DNA, the CDR3 is TGTGCCAGCAGTTACAGGGCCCTCTCCTACGAGCAGTACTTC. The encoded protein is CASSYRALSYEQYF.

The chain uses TRBV15 and TRBJ1-1; no clear D. Trimming cost V 0 bases and J 11 bases, with 13 bases left between them. Germline V lookup: CDR1 LNHNV, CDR2 YYDKDF (reference sequence). The CDR3 sequence is 13 residues long. The CDR3 loop reads CATSREREIGAFF. DNA for the CDR3: TGTGCCACCAGCAGAGAGCGGGAGATAGGGGCTTTCTTT.

The chain links TRBV6-2 or TRBV6-3 to TRBJ1-5, with D possibly matching TRBD1 (5 bases). This CDR3 is 17 amino acids long. Trimming removed 6 bases at V and 6 bases at J, with 24 bases between. Germline CDR1 MNHEY, CDR2 SVGEGT. The CDR3 region is CASSFLPGLPLGQPQHF. As DNA, the CDR3 is TGTGCCAGCAGCTTTTTACCGGGACTCCCCTTGGGTCAGCCCCAGCATTTT.

V is TRBV7-2 and J is TRBJ2-1; the D is unclear. CDR1 is SGHTA, CDR2 FQGNSA, per germline. V gave up 5 bases and J gave up 9 bases, with 11 bases separating them. The CDR3 totals 12 residues. The CDR3 DNA reads as TGTGCCAGCAGCAAAGTCGGCGGTGAGCAGTTCTTC. Its protein is CASSKVGGEQFF.

The chain couples TRBV7-9 to TRBJ2-5; TRBD1 is a possible D gene (6 bases). The CDR3 runs to 13 residues. CDR1 and CDR2 from the germline V gene are SEHNR and FQNEAQ (reference sequence). V lost 3 bases to trimming and J lost 6 bases, with 11 bases between them. The CDR3 DNA sequence: TGTGCCAGCAGCTTTAGGGGGAGTCAGACCCAGTACTTC. Its protein is CASSFRGSQTQYF.

The chain combines TRBV18 with TRBJ2-5; 8 positions match TRBD1. The germline gives CDR1 KGHSH, CDR2 LQKENI. V shed 2 bases and J 5 bases; nucleotides not matched to a gene: 4. CDR3 length equals 14 residues. The CDR3 DNA reads as TGTGCCAGCTCACCAAACAGGGGGAGTGAGACCCAGTACTTC. As protein: CASSPNRGSETQYF. The whole variable domain, remainder taken from reference TRBV18 and TRBJ2-5, is NAGVMQNPRHLVRRRGQEARLRCSPMKGHSHVYWYRQLPEEGLKFMVYLQKENIIDESGMPKERFSAEFPKEGPSILRIQQVVRGDSAAYFCASSPNRGSETQYFGPGTRLLVL.

In this sample, this clonotype turned up a few times. The rearrangement links TRBV15 to TRBJ1-1, with D perhaps TRBD1 (5 bases). V gave up 5 bases and J gave up 3 bases, with 16 bases separating them. The germline V gene encodes CDR1 LNHNV and CDR2 YYDKDF (reference sequence). The CDR3 spans 15 residues. DNA of the CDR3: TGTGCCACCAGCTCGGGCGACCGAGGGGACACTGAAGCTTTCTTT. Translating it yields CATSSGDRGDTEAFF.

CDR3 nucleotide sequence: TGTGCCAGCAGCCCTCGGGCTCCCGGGACTAGCGGAGATACGCAGTATTTT. Translating gives CASSPRAPGTSGDTQYF. The V call is TRBV5-4, the J call TRBJ2-3, with TRBD2 identical over 11 bases. The V and J ends lost 4 bases and 5 bases, in that order; junction bases with no gene match: 12. Germline V CDR1 and CDR2: SGHNT, YYREEE (reference sequence). The CDR3 has 17 amino acids.

This clonotype occurred many times. An end of the junction differs from the germline gene, which may be a read error. The rearrangement joins TRBV7-2 to TRBJ2-7, with 8 bases aligning to TRBD1. Looked up from germline, CDR1 is SGHTA and CDR2 is FQGNSA. The CDR3 sequence is 14 residues long. CDR3 region: CASRLGQGSYEQYF. DNA for the CDR3: TGTGCCAGCAGATTAGGACAGGGATCCTACGAGCAGTACTTC.

This chain joins TRBV11-2 and TRBJ2-7; 11 nucleotides align to TRBD2. The germline gives CDR1 SGHAT, CDR2 FQNNGV. V lost 0 bases, J lost 4 bases, and 2 bases stayed unmatched. The CDR3 is 15 amino acids. This chain's CDR3 is CASSLEASGRYEQYV. The CDR3 nucleotides are TGTGCCAGCAGCTTAGAGGCTAGCGGGAGGTACGAGCAGTACGTC.

The chain uses TRBV20-1 and TRBJ2-4; 11 bases fit TRBD2. Looked up from germline, CDR1 is DFQATT and CDR2 is SNEGSKA (reference sequence). This CDR3 spans 15 amino acids. With V trimmed by 5 bases and J by 2 bases, 5 bases remained unmatched. The CDR3 bases are TGCAGTGCTCCTACTAGCGGGAGCACCAAAAACATTCAGTACTTC. Amino acid sequence: CSAPTSGSTKNIQYF.

The CDR3 nucleotides are TGTGCCAGCTCACCACCGACTATGAGCTCCTACAATGAGCAGTTCTTC. Translating it yields CASSPPTMSSYNEQFF. The rearrangement links TRBV18 to TRBJ2-1; a weak D match, TRBD2 (5 bases). Looked up from germline, CDR1 is KGHSH and CDR2 is LQKENI. V lost 0 bases, J lost 0 bases, and 9 bases lay in between. The CDR3 spans 16 residues.

A few counts support this clonotype. The genes are TRBV6-5 and TRBJ2-4; 7 positions match TRBD1. J gave up 2 bases and V 0 bases, and 4 bases lay outside the gene matches. The V gene's germline CDR1 is MNHEY and CDR2 SVGAGI. This CDR3 spans 16 amino acids. Written as DNA, the CDR3 is TGTGCCAGCAGTTACTCCTGGACAGGCTCCAAAAACATTCAGTACTTC. Protein product: CASSYSWTGSKNIQYF.

The chain couples TRBV6-5 to TRBJ1-1; a weak D match, TRBD1 (6 bases). Trimming stripped 1 base from V and 5 bases from J, with 17 bases between. Germline V gene lookup returns CDR1 MNHEY and CDR2 SVGAGI. CDR3 length equals 16 residues. The CDR3 DNA follows: TGTGCCAGCAGTTACTTTGCGGCAGGGAGGGGGACTGAAGCTTTCTTT. Translating gives CASSYFAAGRGTEAFF.

The CDR3 sequence is CASSLSRVITSGYNEQFF. CDR3 coding DNA: TGTGCCAGCAGCTTATCAAGGGTTATTACTAGCGGTTACAATGAGCAGTTCTTC. This chain links TRBV7-2 with TRBJ2-1, with 8 bases that match TRBD2. The CDR3 consists of 18 residues. Germline assignment: CDR1 SGHTA and CDR2 FQGNSA. The junction had 13 bases not matched to a gene; V was cut back by 2 bases and J by 4 bases.

This chain uses TRBV6-2 or TRBV6-3 with TRBJ2-1, with D unresolved. Germline V gives CDR1 MNHEY, CDR2 SVGEGT. This CDR3 region has 11 residues. V was cut by 6 bases and J by 10 bases, with 10 bases left in between. Here the CDR3 reads CASRGQAEQFF. DNA of the CDR3: TGTGCCAGCAGGGGCCAAGCGGAGCAGTTCTTC.

The rearrangement uses TRBV7-9 and TRBJ2-6; D is unclear. The CDR3 loop spans 15 amino acids. V lost 2 bases, J lost 2 bases, and 7 bases lay in between. Germline assignment: CDR1 SEHNR and CDR2 FQNEAQ (reference sequence). Here the CDR3 reads CASSLYGAGANVLTF. CDR3 DNA sequence: TGTGCCAGCAGCTTATACGGAGCTGGGGCCAACGTCCTGACTTTC.

The chain has TRBV7-2 and TRBJ2-5; 8 nucleotides match TRBD2. V gave up 1 base and J gave up 3 bases; unmatched junction bases: 7. The CDR3 totals 16 residues. The germline V gene encodes CDR1 SGHTA and CDR2 FQGNSA. CDR3 nucleotides: TGTGCCAGCAGCTTAGGGCGGGAGGCTTGGGAAGAGACCCAGTACTTC. This encodes CASSLGREAWEETQYF.

This clonotype showed up just once. The J gene is TRBJ1-1, the V gene TRBV19, with 7 bases fitting TRBD1. This CDR3 contains 13 residues. V lost 5 bases and J lost 5; bases outside the gene matches: 5. Per the germline V gene, CDR1 is LNHDA and CDR2 is SQIVND (reference sequence). For the CDR3, the DNA is TGTGCCAGTAGTGACAGGGTTCGGACTGAAGCTTTCTTT. Protein: CASSDRVRTEAFF.